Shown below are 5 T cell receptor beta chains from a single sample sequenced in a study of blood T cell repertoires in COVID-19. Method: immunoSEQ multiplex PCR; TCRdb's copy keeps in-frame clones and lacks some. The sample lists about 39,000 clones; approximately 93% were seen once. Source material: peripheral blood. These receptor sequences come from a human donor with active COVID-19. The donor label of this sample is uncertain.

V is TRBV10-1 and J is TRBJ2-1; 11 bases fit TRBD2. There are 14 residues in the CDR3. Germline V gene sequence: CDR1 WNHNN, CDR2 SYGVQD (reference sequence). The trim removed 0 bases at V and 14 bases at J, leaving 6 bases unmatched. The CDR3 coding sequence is TGCGCCAGCAGTGAGTCGGGACTAGCGGCCTGGGAGTTCTTC. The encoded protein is CASSESGLAAWEFF.

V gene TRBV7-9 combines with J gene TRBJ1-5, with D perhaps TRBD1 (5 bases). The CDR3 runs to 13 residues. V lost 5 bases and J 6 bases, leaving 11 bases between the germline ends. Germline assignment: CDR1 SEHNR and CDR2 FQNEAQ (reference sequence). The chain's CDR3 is CASSPGGFQPQHF. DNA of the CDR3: TGTGCCAGCAGCCCCGGGGGATTTCAGCCCCAGCATTTT.

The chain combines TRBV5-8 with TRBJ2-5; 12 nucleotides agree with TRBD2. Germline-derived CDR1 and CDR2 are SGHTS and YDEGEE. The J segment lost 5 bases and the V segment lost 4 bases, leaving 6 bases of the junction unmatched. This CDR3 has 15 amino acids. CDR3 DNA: TGTGCCAGCAGCCCAGGGACTAGCGGGCAGGAGACCCAGTACTTC. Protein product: CASSPGTSGQETQYF.

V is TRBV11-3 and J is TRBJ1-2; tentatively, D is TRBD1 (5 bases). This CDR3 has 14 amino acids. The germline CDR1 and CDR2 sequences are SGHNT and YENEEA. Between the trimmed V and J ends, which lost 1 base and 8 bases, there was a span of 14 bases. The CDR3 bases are TGTGCCAGCAGCTTAGGGAGTAGGGGTGTCGGCTACACCTTC. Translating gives CASSLGSRGVGYTF.

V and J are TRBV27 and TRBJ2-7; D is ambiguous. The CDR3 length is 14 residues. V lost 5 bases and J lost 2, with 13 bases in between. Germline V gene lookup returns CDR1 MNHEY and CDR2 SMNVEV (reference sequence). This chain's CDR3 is CASSTRLPTYEQYF. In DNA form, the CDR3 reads TGTGCCAGCAGTACCCGACTGCCCACCTACGAGCAGTACTTC.